This T cell receptor beta chain was identified during a study of metastatic and nonmetastatic thyroid tumors. About the study: It was across blood and tumor or nodule tissue from malignant and benign thyroid patients that repertoires were compared. General study findings and limits: Significantly greater TCR beta diversity was reportedly found in malignant thyroid tumors than in benign nodules (in blood and tumor).

Germline V gives CDR1 SGHAT, CDR2 FQDESV (reference sequence). CDR3 size: 17 residues. The trim removed 5 bases at V and 2 bases at J, leaving 10 bases unmatched. Source study methods: The study took CDR3 differences across clinicopathological groups and made a distant-metastasis classifier for papillary thyroid cancer from them. With MiXCR, TCRdb called clones anew from the PCR reads. TCRdb, rather than the study authors, made the V and J calls. Here the sample spans about 7,900 clones, under 30% being singletons. A note on this clone: Its antigen is unidentified.

Ahead of thyroid surgery, no patient had received treatment of any kind. The V and J genes are TRBV11-1 and TRBJ2-3; 10 bases agree with TRBD1. The clonotype comes from a female donor with papillary thyroid cancer or a benign thyroid nodule (not recorded which). Some clones in this sample may be carry-over from other donors' samples. Sequencing used adjacent normal tissue. Here the CDR3 reads CASSLGQGVTHTDTQYF. For the CDR3, the DNA is TGTGCCAGCAGCCTCGGACAGGGGGTGACACACACAGATACGCAGTATTTT. Together with reference TRBV11-1 and TRBJ2-3, the CDR3 gives the full variable domain: EAEVAQSPRYKITEKSQAVAFWCDPISGHATLYWYRQILGQGPELLVQFQDESVVDDSQLPKDRFSAERLKGVDSTLKIQPAELGDSAMYLCASSLGQGVTHTDTQYFGPGTRLTVL.